This TCR beta chain emerged from a study of shared clonotypes between healthy human individuals (dated by TCRdb to 2020 to 2021). As for the study more broadly: The cohort included three men and a couple of women between 18 and 49 years of age. For each donor, three plates each were used for CD4 naive and CD4 memory, two plates were used for CD8 naive, and one plate was used for CD8 memory. Between about 0.8 and 8.9 billion PBMCs per donor were obtained by leukapheresis. Different laboratories and diverse techniques were used to prepare libraries and sequence TCR repertoires, to increase sequencing depth and limit assay-specific biases. Blood TCR repertoires of five healthy adults were deeply sequenced to estimate repertoire size and the extent of clonotype sharing between individuals. Results and caveats for the whole study, not just this receptor: Higher generation probabilities were observed for clonotypes shared by all four sorted-subset donors than for non-shared clonotypes. Larger estimated clonotype richness was generally found for naive subsets than for memory subsets. Sampling was restricted to blood, and TCR repertoires in tissues likely differ from the TCR repertoires found in blood. Roughly 5% of naive CD4, approximately 3.7% of naive CD8, about 2.4% of memory CD4, and approximately 0.39% of memory CD8 clonotypes were shared across several donors. The small number of donors limited the genetic and exposure-history diversity represented. Pairwise subsampling indicated that sequencing depth was expected to affect the degree of clonotype sharing among donors. Incomplete sequencing was indicated by rarefaction of sorted-subset datasets, despite the large sequencing depth.

Using the deep immunoSEQ assay, TCR CDR3 regions were amplified from genomic DNA by multiplex PCR. For each cell subset, the extracted genomic DNA was distributed evenly across all wells of several immunoSEQ 96-well plates, and each plate served as one replicate. For sorted subsets, approximately 0.2 ug of genomic DNA, equivalent to 25,000 to 35,000 T cell genomes, went into each replicate PCR. The purified libraries were quantified using a Qubit 3.0 fluorometer, sized with a Bioanalyzer 2100, and then quantified again using the KAPA Library Quantification kit. Every immunoSEQ 96-well plate was sequenced on a dedicated single-read 150-cycle Illumina NextSeq 550 flow cell. In the source study's methods: Because the immunoSEQ output held only junctional sequences and lacked quality scores, the filtering could not match the filtering applied to full-length reads. To assign V/J genes and CDR3, sequences were annotated using PyIR, a Python wrapper for IgBLAST v1.9, with IMGT germline references. Reads with weak V/J assignments (E-value above 1e-6), missing CDR3, stop codons, out-of-frame junctions, or ambiguous translated residues were removed. V3J clonotypes were defined as sequences sharing an identical inferred V gene, J gene, and CDR3 amino acid sequence. Percentage overlap between repertoires was calculated by dividing the number of shared unique clonotypes by the size of the smaller repertoire. Three approaches were used to assess repertoire richness: RTK rarefaction, the Chao1 estimator, and Recon v2.1 estimates of unobserved clonotypes. For all TCRbeta clonotypes obtained by the gDNA method from four donors, generation probabilities were computed with OLGA. TCRdb's version of the immuneACCESS table is confined to in-frame rearrangements and falls short of the full clone set. An unresolved V gene accounts for under half of the shortfall where checked; the remainder is of unknown origin. V, J and clone size are taken as reported in that table, and D and trimming were inferred from the DNA itself. This sample lists about 680,000 clones; approximately 75% were detected once. In total, the top ten clones hold about 2% of the sample.

Worth noting for this clone: No cognate antigen has been identified for it. The sample holds no much larger clone one base away, and base qualities are not on file.

The germline V gene sets CDR1 to SNHLY and CDR2 to FYNNEI. A distance of 10 bases separates the germline ends of V and J, which lose 0 bases and 2 bases respectively. The CDR3 goes from the cysteine to the phenylalanine over 15 residues. This entry keeps only the CDR3 DNA: 45 bases, framed from base 1. The donors were healthy, HIV-negative adults with no recently reported acute infections or vaccinations. Every donor was a Caucasian adult living in Nashville, Tennessee, USA. Magnetic negative selection was used to enrich CD4+ T cells, after which naive cells were positively selected on CD45RA and the negative fraction became the memory subset. After blood collection by leukapheresis, PBMCs were isolated using Ficoll-Histopaque density gradient centrifugation and then cryopreserved in the vapor phase of liquid nitrogen. Analytical flow cytometry was used to check the purity and quantity of every magnetically sorted T cell population. Genomic DNA was isolated from each sorted fraction and quantified by UV absorbance on a Nanodrop 2000c.

The sequence derives from a woman aged 25 to 39 in good health. This sequence uses TRBV2 and TRBJ1-1; the D segment cannot be called with confidence. Sequencing was done on a sample of memory CD4+ T cells sorted from blood. The intended sense of this specimen's cell subset or site label: CD45RA-negative fraction. The bases read TGTGCCAGCAGTGAAGCGCTCGTAGGCAACACTGAAGCTTTCTTT. It translates to CASSEALVGNTEAFF.